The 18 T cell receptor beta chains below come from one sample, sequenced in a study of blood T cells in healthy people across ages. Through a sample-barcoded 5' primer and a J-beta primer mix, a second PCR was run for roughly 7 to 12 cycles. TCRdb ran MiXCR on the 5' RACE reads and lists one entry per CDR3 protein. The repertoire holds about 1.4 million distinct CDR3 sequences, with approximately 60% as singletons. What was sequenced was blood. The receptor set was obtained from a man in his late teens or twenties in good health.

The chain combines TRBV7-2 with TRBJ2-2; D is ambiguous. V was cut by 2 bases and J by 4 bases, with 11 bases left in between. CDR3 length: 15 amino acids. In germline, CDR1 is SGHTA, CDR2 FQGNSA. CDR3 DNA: TGTGCCAGCAGCTTATCAACACAACCCACCGGGGAGCTGTTTTTT. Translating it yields CASSLSTQPTGELFF.

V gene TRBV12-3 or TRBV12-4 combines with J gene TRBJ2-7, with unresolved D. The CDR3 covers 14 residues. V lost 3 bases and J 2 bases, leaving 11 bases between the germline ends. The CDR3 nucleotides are TGTGCCAGCAGTTTCGACACCTTCCCCTACGAGCAGTACTTC. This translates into CASSFDTFPYEQYF.

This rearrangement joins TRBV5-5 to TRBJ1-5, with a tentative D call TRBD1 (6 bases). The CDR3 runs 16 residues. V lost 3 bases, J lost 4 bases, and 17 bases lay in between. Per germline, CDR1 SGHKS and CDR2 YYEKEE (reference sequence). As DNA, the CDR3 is TGTGCCAGCAGCTCCAGCCGACAGGTGCCGAATCAGCCCCAGCATTTT. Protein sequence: CASSSSRQVPNQPQHF.

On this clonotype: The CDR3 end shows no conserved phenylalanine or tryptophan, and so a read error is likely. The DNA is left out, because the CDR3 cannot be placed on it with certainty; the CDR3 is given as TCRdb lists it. The CDR3: CSARGFMNTEPFV. The J gene is TRBJ1-1, the V gene TRBV20-1. Termini included, the CDR3 measures 13 amino acids. Germline V CDR1 and CDR2: DFQATT, SNEGSKA (reference sequence).

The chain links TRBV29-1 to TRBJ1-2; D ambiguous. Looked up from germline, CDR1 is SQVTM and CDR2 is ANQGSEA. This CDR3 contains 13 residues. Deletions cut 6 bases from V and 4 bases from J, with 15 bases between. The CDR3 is CSVRNTDSYGYTF. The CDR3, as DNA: TGCAGCGTACGAAACACAGACTCCTATGGCTACACCTTC.

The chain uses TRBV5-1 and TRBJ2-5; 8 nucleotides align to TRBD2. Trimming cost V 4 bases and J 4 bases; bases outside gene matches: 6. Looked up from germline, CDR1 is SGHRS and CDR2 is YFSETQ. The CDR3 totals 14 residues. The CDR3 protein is CASSPGGAPETQYF. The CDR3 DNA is TGCGCCAGCAGCCCCGGGGGGGCCCCAGAGACCCAGTACTTC.

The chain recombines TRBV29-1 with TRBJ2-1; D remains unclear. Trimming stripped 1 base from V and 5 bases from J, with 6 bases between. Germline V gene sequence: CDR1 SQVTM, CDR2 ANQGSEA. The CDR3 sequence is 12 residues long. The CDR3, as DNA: TGCAGCGTTGAAGTCACGAACAATGAGCAGTTCTTC. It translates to CSVEVTNNEQFF.

CDR3 loop: CSARTSDLGYGYTF. Here the CDR3 DNA reads TGCAGTGCTAGGACCTCAGATCTGGGCTATGGCTACACCTTC. The chain employs TRBV20-1 and TRBJ1-2; no reliable D call. Germline assignment: CDR1 DFQATT and CDR2 SNEGSKA (reference sequence). The CDR3 runs 14 residues. Trimming took off 3 bases at V and 4 bases at J, with 15 bases between the two ends.

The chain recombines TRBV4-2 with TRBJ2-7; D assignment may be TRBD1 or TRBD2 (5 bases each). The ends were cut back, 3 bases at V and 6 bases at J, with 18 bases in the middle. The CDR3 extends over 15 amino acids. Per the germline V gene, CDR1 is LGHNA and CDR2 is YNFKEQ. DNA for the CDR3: TGTGCCAGCAGCCACGGGGCGACGGAAGTATTCGAGCAGTACTTC. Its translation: CASSHGATEVFEQYF.

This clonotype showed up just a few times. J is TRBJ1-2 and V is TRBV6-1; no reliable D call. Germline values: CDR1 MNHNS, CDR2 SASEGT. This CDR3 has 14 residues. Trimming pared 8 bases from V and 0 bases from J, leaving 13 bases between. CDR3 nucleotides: TGTGCCAGCTCGGAGGCATCTTCTAACTATGGCTACACCTTC. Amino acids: CASSEASSNYGYTF.

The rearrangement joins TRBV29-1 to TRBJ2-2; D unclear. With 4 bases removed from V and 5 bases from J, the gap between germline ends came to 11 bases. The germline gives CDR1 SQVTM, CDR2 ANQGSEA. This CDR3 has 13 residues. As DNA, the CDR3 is TGCAGCGTTGGAGTGTTTGAGACCGGGGAGCTGTTTTTT. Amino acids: CSVGVFETGELFF.

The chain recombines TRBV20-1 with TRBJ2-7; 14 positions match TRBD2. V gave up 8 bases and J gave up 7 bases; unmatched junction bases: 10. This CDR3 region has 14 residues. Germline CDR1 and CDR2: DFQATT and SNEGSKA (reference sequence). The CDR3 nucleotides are TGCAGTCCCCGACTAGCGGGAGGGCCCAATGAGCAGTACTTC. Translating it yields CSPRLAGGPNEQYF.

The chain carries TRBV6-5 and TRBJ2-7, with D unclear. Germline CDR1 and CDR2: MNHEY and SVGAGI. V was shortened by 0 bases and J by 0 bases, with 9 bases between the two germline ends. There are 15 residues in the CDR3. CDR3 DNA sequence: TGTGCCAGCAGTTACTCGGCCTATAGCTCCTACGAGCAGTACTTC. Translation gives CASSYSAYSSYEQYF.

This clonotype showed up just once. The CDR3 sequence is CASGGGRKKETQYF. As DNA, the CDR3 is TGTGCCAGCGGCGGGGGCAGGAAAAAAGAGACCCAGTACTTC. This rearrangement joins TRBV27 to TRBJ2-5; D might be TRBD2 (7 bases). The CDR3 runs 14 residues. CDR1 and CDR2 from the germline V gene are MNHEY and SMNVEV (reference sequence). V lost 8 bases, J lost 3 bases, and 16 bases lay in between.

DNA for the CDR3: TGCAGTGCTAGAGCCCCTTGGATTGCGGTCTCTGGGGCCAACGTCCTGACTTTC. This translates into CSARAPWIAVSGANVLTF. This sequence joins TRBV20-1 and TRBJ2-6; D remains ambiguous. The CDR3 covers 18 residues. The germline V gene encodes CDR1 DFQATT and CDR2 SNEGSKA (reference sequence). V dropped 1 base and J dropped 0 bases, with 16 bases sitting between them.

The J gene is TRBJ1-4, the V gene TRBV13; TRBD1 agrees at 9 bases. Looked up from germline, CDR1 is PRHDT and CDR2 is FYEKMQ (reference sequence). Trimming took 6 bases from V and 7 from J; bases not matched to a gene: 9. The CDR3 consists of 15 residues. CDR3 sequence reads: CASSSQGTGREKLFF. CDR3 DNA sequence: TGTGCCAGCAGTTCCCAGGGGACAGGGCGTGAAAAACTGTTTTTT.

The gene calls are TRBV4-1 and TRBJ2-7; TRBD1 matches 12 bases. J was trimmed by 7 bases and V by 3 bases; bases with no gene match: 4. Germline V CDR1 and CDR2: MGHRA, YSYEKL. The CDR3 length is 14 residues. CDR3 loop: CASSQGQGAGEQYF. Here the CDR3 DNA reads TGCGCCAGCAGCCAGGGACAGGGGGCTGGGGAGCAGTACTTC.

CDR3 sequence: CASITHRTNTEAFF. The CDR3 DNA follows: TGTGCCAGCATCACCCATCGGACGAACACTGAAGCTTTCTTT. The chain carries TRBV6-6 and TRBJ1-1; D unresolved. From germline, CDR1 is MNHNY and CDR2 SVGAGI (reference sequence). The CDR3 runs 14 residues. The germline V and J ends were trimmed by 7 bases and 1 base, with 13 bases remaining between them.